These T cell receptor beta chains were read from a single sample in a study of blood T cell repertoires in COVID-19. Produced via immunoSEQ multiplex PCR; TCRdb's table is partial and in-frame only. The sample lists nearly 350,000 clones, 87% occurring once. Sequencing used peripheral blood. These receptors all come from a woman between 50 and 59 years old with COVID-19, enrolled during active disease. CDR3s include the opening cysteine and the closing phenylalanine or tryptophan. The D gene is left open where the match is weak. Only some rows state a clone size, as once, few, many or a class for expanded clones.

clone size	V gene	J gene	D gene	CDR3 DNA	CDR3 protein
NA	TRBV2	TRBJ2-3	NA	TGTGCCAGCAGTGACGGGACACAATTCACAGATACGCAGTATTTT	CASSDGTQFTDTQYF
few	TRBV6-5	TRBJ1-2	TRBD1	TGTGCCAGCAGTTACTCCCCGGGACAGTTAATCTATGGCTACACCTTC	CASSYSPGQLIYGYTF
NA	TRBV5-6	TRBJ2-3	NA	TGTGCCAGCAGCTTGCTCGGGCGGGATAACACAGATACGCAGTATTTT	CASSLLGRDNTDTQYF
once	TRBV6-2/TRBV6-3	TRBJ2-7	NA	TGTGCCAGCAGCCGCAGCGGCGCAGGGGACTACGAGCAGTACTTC	CASSRSGAGDYEQYF
once	TRBV7-6	TRBJ2-2	TRBD2	TGTGCCAGCAGAAAAACCGGGACTACCAACACCGGGGAGCTGTTTTTT	CASRKTGTTNTGELFF
NA	TRBV5-1	TRBJ1-2	NA	TGCGCCAGCAGCTTGACGGATGGCTACACCTTC	CASSLTDGYTF
NA	TRBV5-4	TRBJ2-7	NA	TGTGCCAGCAGCCGCAAAGGGGAGGCCTACGAGCAGTACTTC	CASSRKGEAYEQYF
NA	TRBV6-4	TRBJ1-1	NA	TGTGCCAGCCAAGAAACAAGGAACACTGAAGCTTTCTTT	CASQETRNTEAFF
NA	TRBV5-1	TRBJ1-2	NA	TGCGCCAGCAGCTTGGATCCAGGGGATCGGTTTTTTGATGGCTACACCTTC	CASSLDPGDRFFDGYTF
NA	TRBV30	TRBJ2-2	NA	TGTGCCTGGAGTGGACAGATATGGACCGGGGAGCTGTTTTTT	CAWSGQIWTGELFF
few	TRBV30	TRBJ1-1	NA	TGTGCCTGGAGTGTCGGGGGTCTGAACACTGAAGCTTTCTTT	CAWSVGGLNTEAFF
NA	TRBV9	TRBJ1-2	TRBD1	TGTGCCAGCAGCACACAGGACAGGTTGGGCTATGGCTACACCTTC	CASSTQDRLGYGYTF